This T cell receptor beta chain was recovered during a study of OX40 agonist ivuxolimab in advanced cancers. As for the study in general: The study enrolled dose-escalation patients with hepatocellular carcinoma, melanoma, renal cell or head and neck cancer. Eligibility rules accepted prior anti-PD-1, anti-PD-L1 or anti-CTLA-4 therapy, and around 43% had some.

This clone appeared once. Antigen: not known. V shed 10 bases and J 2 bases; nucleotides not matched to a gene: 9. The germline gives CDR1 MDHEN, CDR2 SYDVKM. The CDR3 contains 15 residues. Findings and limits, study-wide: Part of the nonresponder group also had normalized T-cell clonal expansion that was low. Expansion of clones was among the lowest in partial responders at 0.1-3.0 mg/kg.

Assay: immunoSEQ multiplex PCR; the TCRdb copy retains only in-frame clones and omits some. The sample carries more than 30,000 clones, roughly 81% recorded once. This chain joins TRBV28 and TRBJ2-5; 11 bases map to TRBD2. The sequences come from CD4+ or CD8+ T cells sorted from blood, collected in a trial of the OX40 agonist ivuxolimab. This clonotype was sampled from an adult with an advanced solid tumor such as melanoma, head and neck, liver or kidney cancer. The CDR3 loop reads CATGLADLRQETQYF. The CDR3 nucleotides read TGTGCCACGGGACTAGCGGACCTGAGACAAGAGACCCAGTACTTC.